This T cell receptor beta chain was captured by sequencing in a study of tumor-infiltrating lymphocytes in oesophageal squamous cell carcinoma. Each CDR3 protein gets one entry after TCRdb re-called the PCR reads with MiXCR. This sample carries about 3,800 distinct CDR3 sequences, roughly 19% of them seen once, and the ten largest clones take 40% to 55%. J lost 0 bases, V lost 7 bases, and 5 bases had no gene match. The V gene's germline CDR1 is MNHNS and CDR2 SASEGT. The CDR3 totals 15 residues. This clonotype has at least ten counts. The V and J genes are TRBV6-1 and TRBJ2-7; the match to TRBD2 covers 11 bases. The sequence was collected from a male donor with esophageal squamous cell carcinoma. Sequences were obtained from normal esophageal tissue next to the tumor. The CDR3 region is CASTVAGGLSYEQYF. CDR3 DNA: TGTGCCAGCACCGTAGCGGGGGGGCTCTCCTACGAGCAGTACTTC.